Given below is one TCR beta chain in context. Assignments of participants to cohorts depended upon their own reported clinical history. The entry originates in a study of blood T cell repertoires in COVID-19. Turning to the study itself: Sources were T cells, B-cell-depleted T cells, or PBMCs; the material itself was cDNA or gDNA.

CDR1 is SGHNT and CDR2 is YYREEE in the germline V gene (reference sequence). The CDR3 extends over 14 amino acids. V was cut by 3 bases and J by 0 bases, with 10 bases left in between. Repertoires were generated with immunoSEQ multiplex PCR, while TCRdb's copy carries only in-frame clones and drops some. In the table there are approximately 270,000 clones, approximately 89% of which are singletons. Material for sequencing was PBMCs or T cells enriched from blood (not recorded which). The chain uses TRBV5-4 and TRBJ2-7; D is perhaps TRBD2 (6 bases). The receptor was isolated from a man aged 40-55 years who had been exposed to COVID-19. The CDR3 spells CASSSPSDSYEQYF. CDR3 nucleotide sequence: TGTGCCAGCAGCTCTCCTAGCGACTCCTACGAGCAGTACTTC.